This T cell receptor (beta chain) was identified during a study of cytomegalovirus exposure and HLA in healthy donors. Regarding the study as a whole: The sole available immune exposure information was CMV serostatus. The study reported that TCR beta sequences accurately predicted HLA-A and HLA-B alleles in most subjects.

On this clone: Its antigen remains unknown.

Trimming took 8 bases from V and 5 from J; bases not matched to a gene: 8. Germline V gene lookup returns CDR1 SGHVS and CDR2 FQNEAQ. The CDR3 is 13 residues long. The PCR had 60 Vbeta and 13 Jbeta primers. The protocol was immunoSEQ multiplex PCR, while the TCRdb copy is restricted to in-frame clones and leaves out a portion. The sample carries 100,000 to 140,000 clones, over 70% recorded once. The gene calls are TRBV7-8 and TRBJ2-7; 8 bases align to TRBD2. Source material: PBMCs. The TCR originated in a man in his thirties or forties in good health and CMV-seronegative. The CDR3 DNA follows: TGTGCCAGCCGCCGGGGGGGCGGGAACGAGCAGTACTTC. This gives the protein CASRRGGGNEQYF.